The 27 T cell receptor beta chains reported below all come from one sample, sequenced in a study of blood T cell repertoires in COVID-19. Sequenced by immunoSEQ multiplex PCR; TCRdb stores in-frame clones only, minus some. Of about 250,000 clones in the sample, 81% were seen once. Sequencing was performed on peripheral blood. The receptors shown here come from a woman older than 75 with acute or convalescent COVID-19.

This clone was seen a single time. V gene TRBV29-1 combines with J gene TRBJ2-2; possibly TRBD2 for D (5 bases). This CDR3 has 14 residues. Trimming pared 6 bases from V and 0 bases from J, leaving 11 bases between. The germline V gene encodes CDR1 SQVTM and CDR2 ANQGSEA. The CDR3 protein is CSVHSGANTGELFF. CDR3 bases: TGCAGCGTGCACTCCGGGGCGAACACCGGGGAGCTGTTTTTT.

This sequence joins TRBV6-5 and TRBJ1-6; 7 nucleotides agree with TRBD1. The CDR3 contains 14 residues. The V segment lost 6 bases and the J segment 12 bases; nucleotides outside the gene matches: 11. Germline V gene sequence: CDR1 MNHEY, CDR2 SVGAGI. The CDR3 region has the DNA TGTGCCAGCAGCCGCGACAGGGCACTTCAACCCCTCCACTTT. Its protein product is CASSRDRALQPLHF.

The J gene is TRBJ2-3, the V gene TRBV28, with 14 bases identical to TRBD2. The CDR3 loop spans 17 amino acids. Germline values: CDR1 MDHEN, CDR2 SYDVKM. Unmatched junction bases numbered 6, after V lost 3 bases and J lost 4 bases. The CDR3 spells CASSLTSGGEPADTQYF. DNA for the CDR3: TGTGCCAGCAGTTTGACTAGCGGGGGGGAGCCGGCAGATACGCAGTATTTT. The whole variable domain, remainder taken from reference TRBV28 and TRBJ2-3, is DVKVTQSSRYLVKRTGEKVFLECVQDMDHENMFWYRQDPGLGLRLIYFSYDVKMKEKGDIPEGYSVSREKKERFSLILESASTNQTSMYLCASSLTSGGEPADTQYFGPGTRLTVL.

This rearrangement joins TRBV7-3 to TRBJ2-3; 10 nucleotides align to TRBD2. J lost 4 bases, V lost 5 bases, and 15 bases had no gene match. CDR1 and CDR2 from the germline V gene are SGHTA and FQGTGA. The CDR3 loop spans 18 amino acids. The CDR3 DNA is TGTGCCAGCAGCCTTACGAGGGGTAGCGGGAGGATCTCAGATACGCAGTATTTT. It encodes CASSLTRGSGRISDTQYF.

This sequence joins TRBV10-3 and TRBJ1-1; 8 bases are a match to TRBD1. The CDR3 totals 19 residues. V lost 4 bases and J lost 0; bases outside the gene matches: 16. Germline CDR1 and CDR2: ENHRY and SYGVKD. The CDR3 region is CAISGPINRTGPMNTEAFF. In DNA, the CDR3 is TGTGCCATCAGTGGCCCTATTAACCGGACAGGGCCGATGAACACTGAAGCTTTCTTT.

The chain has TRBV11-2 and TRBJ1-1; 8 nucleotides line up with TRBD1. The germline V gene has CDR1 SGHAT and CDR2 FQNNGV. V lost 10 bases, J lost 1 base, and 5 bases stayed unmatched. This CDR3 comprises 13 residues. The CDR3 DNA sequence: TGTGCCACCCCCGGACAGGGGAACACTGAAGCTTTCTTT. It codes for CATPGQGNTEAFF.

This clone was seen a few times. This chain joins TRBV3-1 (or the pseudogene TRBV3-2) and TRBJ2-1; 9 bases align to TRBD2. V was clipped by 2 bases and J by 5 bases; unmatched bases: 4. CDR1 and CDR2 (germline): LGHDT, YNNKEL (reference sequence). The length of the CDR3 is 15 residues. For the CDR3, the DNA is TGTGCCAGCAGCCAACCTAGCGGGGTGAACAATGAGCAGTTCTTC. Translated: CASSQPSGVNNEQFF.

With regard to this clone: This same CDR3 is encoded by further DNA sequences in the sample. The CDR3 region is CASSRDSNTEAFF. The CDR3 DNA follows: TGTGCCAGCAGTAGGGACTCAAACACTGAAGCTTTCTTT. V usage is TRBV2 and J usage is TRBJ1-1; D is possibly TRBD1 (5 bases). Germline CDR1 SNHLY, CDR2 FYNNEI. Trimming removed 5 bases from V and 2 bases from J, with 9 bases in between. The CDR3 length is 13 residues.

V is TRBV6-5 and J is TRBJ1-1; 7 bases agree with TRBD1. The CDR3 has 14 residues. Trimming cost V 0 bases and J 4 bases; bases outside gene matches: 2. Germline V CDR1 and CDR2: MNHEY, SVGAGI. In DNA, the CDR3 is TGTGCCAGCAGTTACTCGACAGGGATCACTGAAGCTTTCTTT. It codes for CASSYSTGITEAFF.

The chain combines TRBV9 with TRBJ1-4; D not certain. This CDR3 comprises 17 residues. Germline assignment: CDR1 SGDLS and CDR2 YYNGEE. Trimming took 4 bases from V and 7 from J, leaving 23 bases between them. CDR3 in DNA: TGTGCCAGCAGCTTCCGGCGGCTCCGGGAACGACTTGAAAAACTGTTTTTT. Encoded protein: CASSFRRLRERLEKLFF.

This clone appeared a few times. V and J are TRBV18 and TRBJ2-3; 10 bases match TRBD2. Trimming cost V 5 bases and J 6 bases; bases outside gene matches: 11. Germline CDR1 reads KGHSH; CDR2 reads LQKENI. This CDR3 has 16 amino acids. CDR3 nucleotides: TGTGCCAGCTCAGGGCAGCGGGGGGGCCCCGGCGATACGCAGTATTTT. This encodes CASSGQRGGPGDTQYF.

This rearrangement joins TRBV5-8 to TRBJ2-2; no firm D call. The CDR3 runs to 17 residues. V lost 0 bases to trimming and J lost 1 base, with 13 bases between them. CDR1 is SGHTS and CDR2 is YDEGEE in the germline V gene. CDR3 DNA sequence: TGTGCCAGCAGCTTGGGGCTCTCGTTCTTGAACACCGGGGAGCTGTTTTTT. Protein sequence: CASSLGLSFLNTGELFF.

This chain joins TRBV5-1 and TRBJ2-2; the match to TRBD2 covers 15 bases. The germline V gene has CDR1 SGHRS and CDR2 YFSETQ. Germline trimming cut 4 bases from V and 6 bases from J; bases unmatched to any gene: 4. The CDR3 sequence is 16 residues long. CDR3 region: CASSTGLAGGPGELFF. Here the CDR3 DNA reads TGCGCCAGCAGCACGGGACTAGCGGGAGGTCCCGGGGAGCTGTTTTTT.

A few counts support this clone. The chain joins TRBV2 to TRBJ2-3, with 9 bases fitting TRBD2. The CDR3 contains 16 residues. Germline V lookup: CDR1 SNHLY, CDR2 FYNNEI. V was clipped by 4 bases and J by 2 bases; unmatched bases: 7. The CDR3 nucleotides are TGTGCCAGCAGTGTTAGTAGCGGGGGCTACACAGATACGCAGTATTTT. The encoded protein is CASSVSSGGYTDTQYF. Complete variable domain (other parts from reference TRBV2 and TRBJ2-3): EPEVTQTPSHQVTQMGQEVILRCVPISNHLYFYWYRQILGQKVEFLVSFYNNEISEKSEIFDDQFSVERPDGSNFTLKIRSTKLEDSAMYFCASSVSSGGYTDTQYFGPGTRLTVL.

This clone was recorded only once. For the CDR3, the DNA is TGTGCCAGTAGTATTCAGGGGGTCCAAGCGAACACTGAAGCTTTCTTT. Its protein product is CASSIQGVQANTEAFF. The genes are TRBV19 and TRBJ1-1; TRBD1 matches at 7 bases. Germline CDR1 is LNHDA and CDR2 is SQIVND (reference sequence). The CDR3 is made up of 16 amino acids. The V segment lost 3 bases and the J segment 1 base; nucleotides outside the gene matches: 8.

CDR3: CASSPAGTIKSGELFF. The CDR3 nucleotides are TGTGCCAGCTCACCAGCCGGGACAATCAAATCCGGGGAGCTGTTTTTT. The gene calls are TRBV18 and TRBJ2-2; maybe TRBD1 (6 bases). From germline, CDR1 is KGHSH and CDR2 LQKENI. V lost 2 bases, J lost 6 bases, and 16 bases lay in between. The CDR3 consists of 16 residues.

This clone was observed a single time. The chain links TRBV30 to TRBJ2-7, with D possibly matching TRBD2 (5 bases). From germline, CDR1 is GTSNPN and CDR2 SVGIG (reference sequence). This CDR3 is built from 13 residues. The germline V and J ends were trimmed by 5 bases and 1 base, with 12 bases remaining between them. CDR3 protein: CAWSGVRSYEQYF. In DNA form, the CDR3 reads TGTGCCTGGTCCGGGGTACGGTCCTACGAGCAGTACTTC.

The chain is built from TRBV6-5 and TRBJ1-2; D is unresolved. Germline-derived CDR1 and CDR2 are MNHEY and SVGAGI. This CDR3 is 13 amino acids long. The V gene lost 2 bases and the J gene lost 9 bases, with 13 bases spanning the gap. CDR3 sequence reads: CASSYTAFKSYTF. Here the CDR3 DNA reads TGTGCCAGCAGTTACACAGCCTTTAAAAGCTACACCTTC.

The rearrangement uses TRBV7-9 and TRBJ1-3, with D possibly TRBD1 on 5 matching bases. Germline CDR1 is SEHNR and CDR2 is FQNEAQ (reference sequence). The length of the CDR3 is 15 residues. The V end lost 5 bases, the J end lost 2 bases, and 13 bases lay between the germline ends. CDR3 in DNA: TGTGCCAGCAGCCTAGGGACTCCCCCTGGAAACACCATATATTTT. It codes for CASSLGTPPGNTIYF. Looking up the rest from reference TRBV7-9 and TRBJ1-3 gives the full variable domain: DTGVSQNPRHKITKRGQNVTFRCDPISEHNRLYWYRQTLGQGPEFLTYFQNEAQLEKSRLLSDRFSAERPKGSFSTLEIQRTEQGDSAMYLCASSLGTPPGNTIYFGEGSWLTVV.

The rearrangement uses TRBV7-9 and TRBJ2-7; D is possibly TRBD1 (6 bases). With 5 bases removed from V and 5 bases from J, the gap between germline ends came to 19 bases. This CDR3 is 15 amino acids long. Per germline, CDR1 SEHNR and CDR2 FQNEAQ (reference sequence). CDR3 protein: CASSPGDTGIHEQYF. CDR3 in DNA: TGTGCCAGCAGCCCAGGAGACACAGGGATCCACGAGCAGTACTTC.

The V gene is TRBV6-5, the J gene TRBJ1-5, with 7 positions matching TRBD1. V shed 4 bases, J shed 2 bases, and the junction held 2 bases outside the gene matches. This CDR3 contains 14 residues. The germline CDR1 and CDR2 sequences are MNHEY and SVGAGI. CDR3 protein: CASSSRGGNQPQHF. DNA of the CDR3: TGTGCCAGCAGTTCCAGGGGGGGCAATCAGCCCCAGCATTTT.

The rearrangement joins TRBV28 to TRBJ2-1; TRBD1 matches 7 bases. Germline CDR1 is MDHEN and CDR2 is SYDVKM. There are 14 residues in the CDR3. V lost 8 bases and J lost 1; bases outside the gene matches: 5. The CDR3 reads CASRARGSYNEQFF. For the CDR3, the DNA is TGTGCCAGCCGGGCCAGGGGGTCCTACAATGAGCAGTTCTTC. The full variable domain, rest sourced from reference TRBV28 and TRBJ2-1, is DVKVTQSSRYLVKRTGEKVFLECVQDMDHENMFWYRQDPGLGLRLIYFSYDVKMKEKGDIPEGYSVSREKKERFSLILESASTNQTSMYLCASRARGSYNEQFFGPGTRLTVL.

V is TRBV10-3 and J is TRBJ2-1; possible D gene TRBD2, 6 bases. The CDR3 is 17 residues long. Germline V lookup: CDR1 ENHRY, CDR2 SYGVKD. With 6 bases removed from V and 9 bases from J, the gap between germline ends came to 27 bases. The CDR3 DNA reads TGTGCCATCAGCGGGAGCGGGTCCGGCGGTGACCGGGGTGAGCAGTTCTTC. It translates to CAISGSGSGGDRGEQFF.

The genes are TRBV2 and TRBJ2-1; 9 bases are shared with TRBD2. J gave up 8 bases and V 7 bases, and 6 bases lay outside the gene matches. The CDR3 consists of 13 residues. CDR1 is SNHLY and CDR2 is FYNNEI in the germline V gene. This CDR3 is CASKIAGDDEQFF. CDR3 in DNA: TGTGCCAGCAAGATAGCGGGAGACGATGAGCAGTTCTTC.

The chain has TRBV5-1 and TRBJ2-3; D gene unclear. The CDR3 has 14 residues. Trimming removed 0 bases from V and 4 bases from J, with 9 bases in between. From germline, CDR1 is SGHRS and CDR2 YFSETQ. CDR3 region: CASSLVPGSDTQYF. DNA for the CDR3: TGCGCCAGCAGCTTGGTTCCGGGTTCAGATACGCAGTATTTT.

This clone was seen only once. V and J are TRBV7-2 and TRBJ1-2; perhaps TRBD1 as D (6 bases). Trimming took off 2 bases at V and 6 bases at J, with 10 bases between the two ends. This CDR3 is built from 13 residues. In germline, CDR1 is SGHTA, CDR2 FQGNSA. The DNA for the CDR3 is TGTGCCAGCAGCTTACCGGGACAAAATGGCTACACCTTC. Amino acids: CASSLPGQNGYTF.

CDR3 coding DNA: TGTGCCAGCAGCTTGAAACCCGGTGCGGGCGGGGGTAATGAAAAACTGTTTTTT. It encodes CASSLKPGAGGGNEKLFF. The V call is TRBV5-4, the J call TRBJ1-4; the D gene is possibly TRBD1 (5 bases). The germline gives CDR1 SGHNT, CDR2 YYREEE (reference sequence). Trimming left V 1 base short and J 4 bases short, with 20 bases between. The CDR3 has 18 amino acids.